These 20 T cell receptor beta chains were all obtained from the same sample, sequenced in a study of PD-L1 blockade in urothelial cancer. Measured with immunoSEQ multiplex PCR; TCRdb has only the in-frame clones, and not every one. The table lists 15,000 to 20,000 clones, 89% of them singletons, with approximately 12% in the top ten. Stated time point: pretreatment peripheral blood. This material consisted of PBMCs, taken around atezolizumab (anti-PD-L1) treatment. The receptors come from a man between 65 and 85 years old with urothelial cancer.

The CDR3 nucleotides are TGCAGCGTTCTCCCTGACAGAGGCGAGCAGTACTTC. Its translation: CSVLPDRGEQYF. V usage is TRBV29-1 and J usage is TRBJ2-7; possible D gene TRBD1, 5 bases. Germline CDR1 SQVTM, CDR2 ANQGSEA. Trimming took 5 bases from V and 6 from J, leaving 14 bases between them. The CDR3 is made up of 12 amino acids.

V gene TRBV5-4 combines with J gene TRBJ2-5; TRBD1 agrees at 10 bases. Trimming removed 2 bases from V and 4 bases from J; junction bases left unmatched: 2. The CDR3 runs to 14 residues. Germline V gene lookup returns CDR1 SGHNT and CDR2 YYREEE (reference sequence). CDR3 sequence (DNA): TGTGCCAGCAGCTTTGACAGGGGGCGAGAGACCCAGTACTTC. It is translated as CASSFDRGRETQYF.

CDR3 in DNA: TGCGCCAGCAGCTTGGTGTCCCAAGATACGCAGTATTTT. Translated: CASSLVSQDTQYF. The chain employs TRBV5-1 and TRBJ2-3, with no clear D. The CDR3 extends over 13 amino acids. CDR1 is SGHRS, CDR2 YFSETQ, per germline. V lost 0 bases, J lost 5 bases, and 7 bases lay in between.

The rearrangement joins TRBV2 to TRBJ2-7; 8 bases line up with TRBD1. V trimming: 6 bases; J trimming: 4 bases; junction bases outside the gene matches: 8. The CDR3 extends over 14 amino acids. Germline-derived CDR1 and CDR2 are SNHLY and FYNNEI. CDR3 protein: CASSIGQGTYEQYF. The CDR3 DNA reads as TGTGCCAGCAGCATTGGACAGGGAACTTACGAGCAGTACTTC.

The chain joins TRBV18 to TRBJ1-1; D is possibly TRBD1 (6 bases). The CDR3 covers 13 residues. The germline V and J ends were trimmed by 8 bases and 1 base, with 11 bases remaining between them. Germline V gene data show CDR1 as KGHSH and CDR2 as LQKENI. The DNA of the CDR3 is TGTGCCAGCACGACAGGAGAGAACACTGAAGCTTTCTTT. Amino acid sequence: CASTTGENTEAFF.

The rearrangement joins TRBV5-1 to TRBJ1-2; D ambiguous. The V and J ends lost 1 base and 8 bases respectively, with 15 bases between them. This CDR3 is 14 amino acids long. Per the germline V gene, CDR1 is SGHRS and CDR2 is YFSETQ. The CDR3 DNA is TGCGCCAGCAGCTTGACTTTCCCGGGAGGAGGCTACACCTTC. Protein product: CASSLTFPGGGYTF.

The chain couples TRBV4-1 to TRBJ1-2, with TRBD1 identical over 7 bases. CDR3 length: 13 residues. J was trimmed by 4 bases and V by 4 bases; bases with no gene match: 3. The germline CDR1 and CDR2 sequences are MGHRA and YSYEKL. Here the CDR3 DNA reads TGCGCCAGCAGCCCTGACAGGGTCTATGGCTACACCTTC. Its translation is CASSPDRVYGYTF.

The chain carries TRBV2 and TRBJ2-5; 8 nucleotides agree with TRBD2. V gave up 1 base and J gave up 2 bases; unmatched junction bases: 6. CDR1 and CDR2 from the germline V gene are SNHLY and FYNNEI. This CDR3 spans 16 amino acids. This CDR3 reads CASSEGAGASQETQYF. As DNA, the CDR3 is TGTGCCAGCAGTGAAGGAGCGGGGGCCTCACAAGAGACCCAGTACTTC.

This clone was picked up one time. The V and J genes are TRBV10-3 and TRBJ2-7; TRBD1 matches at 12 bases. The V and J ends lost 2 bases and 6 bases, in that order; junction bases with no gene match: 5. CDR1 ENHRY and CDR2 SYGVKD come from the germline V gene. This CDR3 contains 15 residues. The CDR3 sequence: CAISEGGQGASEQYF. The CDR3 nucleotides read TGTGCCATCAGTGAGGGGGGACAGGGGGCTAGCGAGCAGTACTTC.

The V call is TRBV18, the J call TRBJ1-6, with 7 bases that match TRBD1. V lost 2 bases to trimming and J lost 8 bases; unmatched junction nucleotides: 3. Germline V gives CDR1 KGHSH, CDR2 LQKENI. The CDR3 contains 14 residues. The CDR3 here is CASSPGQEYSPLHF. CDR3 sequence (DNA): TGTGCCAGCTCACCAGGACAGGAATATTCACCCCTCCACTTT.

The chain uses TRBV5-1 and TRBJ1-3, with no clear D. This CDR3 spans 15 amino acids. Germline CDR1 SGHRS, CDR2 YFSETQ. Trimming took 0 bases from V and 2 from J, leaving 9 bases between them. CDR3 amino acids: CASSLDTGAGNTIYF. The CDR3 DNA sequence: TGCGCCAGCAGCTTGGATACCGGGGCTGGAAACACCATATATTTT.

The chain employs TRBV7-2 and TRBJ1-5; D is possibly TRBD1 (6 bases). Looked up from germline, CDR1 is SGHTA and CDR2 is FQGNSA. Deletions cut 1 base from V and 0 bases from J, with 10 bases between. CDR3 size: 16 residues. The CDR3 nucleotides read TGTGCCAGCAGCTTAGGTCAGGGGTATAGCAATCAGCCCCAGCATTTT. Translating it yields CASSLGQGYSNQPQHF.

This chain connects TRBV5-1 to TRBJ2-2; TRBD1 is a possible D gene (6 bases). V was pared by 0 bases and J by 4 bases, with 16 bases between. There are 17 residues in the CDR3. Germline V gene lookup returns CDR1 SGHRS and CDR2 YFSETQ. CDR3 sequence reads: CASSLEVGTRSTGELFF. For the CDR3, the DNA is TGCGCCAGCAGCTTGGAAGTAGGGACAAGGAGCACCGGGGAGCTGTTTTTT.

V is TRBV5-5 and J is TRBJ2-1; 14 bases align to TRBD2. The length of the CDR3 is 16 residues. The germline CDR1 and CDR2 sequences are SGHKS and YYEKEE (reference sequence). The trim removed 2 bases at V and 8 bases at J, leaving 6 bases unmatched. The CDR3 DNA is TGTGCCAGCAGCTTAGCAAGACTAGCGGGGGGGCATGAGCAGTTCTTC. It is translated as CASSLARLAGGHEQFF.

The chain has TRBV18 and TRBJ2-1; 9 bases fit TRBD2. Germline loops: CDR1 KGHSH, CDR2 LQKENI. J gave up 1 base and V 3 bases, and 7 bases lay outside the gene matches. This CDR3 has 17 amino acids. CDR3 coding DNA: TGTGCCAGCTCACCCCCTCAGCGGGGGGTTTCCTACAATGAGCAGTTCTTC. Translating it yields CASSPPQRGVSYNEQFF. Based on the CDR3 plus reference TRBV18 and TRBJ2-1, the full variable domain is NAGVMQNPRHLVRRRGQEARLRCSPMKGHSHVYWYRQLPEEGLKFMVYLQKENIIDESGMPKERFSAEFPKEGPSILRIQQVVRGDSAAYFCASSPPQRGVSYNEQFFGPGTRLTVL.

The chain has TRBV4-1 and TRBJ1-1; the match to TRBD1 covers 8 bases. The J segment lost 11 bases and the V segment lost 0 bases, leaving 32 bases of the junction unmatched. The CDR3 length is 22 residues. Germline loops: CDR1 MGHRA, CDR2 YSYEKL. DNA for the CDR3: TGCGCCAGCAGCCAAGAGAAAGTTGTCGGATTTTCTGACAGGGGATACTATCACATGGCTTTCTTT. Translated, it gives CASSQEKVVGFSDRGYYHMAFF.

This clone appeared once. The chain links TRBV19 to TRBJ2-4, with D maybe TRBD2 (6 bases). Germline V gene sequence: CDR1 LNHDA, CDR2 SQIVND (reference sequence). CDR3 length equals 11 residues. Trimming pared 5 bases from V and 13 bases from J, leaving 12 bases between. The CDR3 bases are TGTGCCAGTAGTGCCCGGGGGTTGCAGTACTTC. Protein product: CASSARGLQYF.

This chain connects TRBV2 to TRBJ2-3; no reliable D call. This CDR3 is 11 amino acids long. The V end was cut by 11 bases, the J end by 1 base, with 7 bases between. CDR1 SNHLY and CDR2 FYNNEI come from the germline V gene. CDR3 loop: CAGLGTDTQYF. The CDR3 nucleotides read TGTGCCGGCTTGGGCACAGATACGCAGTATTTT.

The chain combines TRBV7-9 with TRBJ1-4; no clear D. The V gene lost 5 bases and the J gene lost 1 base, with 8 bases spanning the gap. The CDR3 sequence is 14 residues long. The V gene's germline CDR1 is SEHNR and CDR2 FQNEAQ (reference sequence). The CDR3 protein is CASSGDGTNEKLFF. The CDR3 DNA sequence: TGTGCCAGCAGCGGAGACGGAACTAATGAAAAACTGTTTTTT.

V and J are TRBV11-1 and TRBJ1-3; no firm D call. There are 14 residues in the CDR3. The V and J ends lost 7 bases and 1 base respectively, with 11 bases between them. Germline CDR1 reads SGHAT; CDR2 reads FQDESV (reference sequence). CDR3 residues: CASTLGQSGNTIYF. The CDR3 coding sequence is TGTGCCAGCACACTGGGCCAATCTGGAAACACCATATATTTT.